Listed below are T cell receptor beta chains from one sample, sequenced in a study of T cell responses to AZD1222 COVID-19 vaccine. TCRdb's table, derived via immunoSEQ multiplex PCR, lists solely in-frame clones and lacks some. The profile shows some 130,000 clones, approximately 85% of them singletons. Sequencing was performed on peripheral blood, taken 28 days after the second AZD1222 dose. These receptors were taken from an adult who received the AZD1222 COVID-19 vaccine. CDR3s include the opening cysteine and the closing phenylalanine or tryptophan.

v_gene,j_gene,CDR3aa
TRBV7-8,TRBJ1-4,CASSSDRGVGKLFF
TRBV19,TRBJ1-6,CASKRGFGNSPLHF
TRBV28,TRBJ2-7,CASSPRVGRGDSYEQYF
TRBV4-2,TRBJ2-3,CASSQDRDAGDTQYF
TRBV10-1,TRBJ2-1,CASSGNRETGYNEQFF
TRBV20-1,TRBJ1-1,CSAKGSGRAFF
TRBV28,TRBJ1-5,CASSLGFIQPQHF
TRBV4-3,TRBJ1-4,CASSRGRGTDEKLFF
TRBV20-1,TRBJ2-3,CSAPITDTQYF
TRBV5-1,TRBJ2-7,CASSLPNYEQYF
TRBV4-1,TRBJ2-7,CASSQEFSGNYEQYF
TRBV28,TRBJ1-2,CASSWDRGPYGYTF
TRBV5-1,TRBJ2-7,CASSLDGKAYEQYF
TRBV12-3/TRBV12-4,TRBJ2-3,CASTLRFGVQYF
TRBV6-5,TRBJ1-6,CASRPGLYNSPLHF
TRBV5-6,TRBJ1-6,CASTIGSSYNSPLHF
TRBV28,TRBJ1-2,CASSLGQGHGYTF
TRBV30,TRBJ1-1,CAWRGGRNTEAFF
TRBV30,TRBJ1-2,CAWSVQGAGGYTF
TRBV5-1,TRBJ2-5,CASSLGGQGQETQYF
TRBV4-1,TRBJ1-5,CASSRMQGARQPQHF
TRBV5-4,TRBJ2-5,CASRLAGGFQETQYF
TRBV28,TRBJ1-4,CASSLFPGEEKLFF
TRBV2,TRBJ1-4,CASNWGFGEKLFF
TRBV10-1,TRBJ1-3,CASSEQYPGNTIYF
TRBV4-2,TRBJ1-2,CASSQEAGSNYGYTF
TRBV15,TRBJ2-2,CATSKGQPLNTGELFF
TRBV19,TRBJ1-2,CASSTPGTGGSKVLRLNGYTF
TRBV27,TRBJ2-2,CASKRGAGGPGTGELFF
TRBV2,TRBJ2-1,CASSEERFYNEQFF
TRBV28,TRBJ2-3,CASSFRGTGVRDTQYF
TRBV5-5,TRBJ2-7,CASSQRQGAGEQYF
TRBV30,TRBJ2-7,CAWRTDGDEQYF
TRBV9,TRBJ1-2,CASSPPTDFYGYTF
TRBV12-5,TRBJ1-2,CASGWSGLNYGYTF
TRBV5-6,TRBJ2-4,CASSLRQNKNIQYF
TRBV5-1,TRBJ1-1,CASSLAGGGMNTEAFF
TRBV4-3,TRBJ1-1,CASSQDHRIMNTEAFF
TRBV30,TRBJ1-1,CAWNRGAGTEAFF
TRBV9,TRBJ2-7,CASSPKDRRGLYEQYF
TRBV20-1,TRBJ1-1,CSARDRNEAFF
TRBV11-3,TRBJ2-1,CASSLDFGTGVGNEQFF
TRBV5-1,TRBJ1-1,CASSLVGGSMNTEAFF
TRBV7-8,TRBJ2-7,CASSLPLDRPAYEQYF
TRBV21-1,TRBJ1-4,CASSKGAVEKLFF
TRBV6-1,TRBJ1-6,CASSERGTDNSPLHF
TRBV4-1,TRBJ2-3,CASSQAKGAGEVSTDTQYF
TRBV2,TRBJ2-7,CASIPEGGYEQYF
TRBV20-1,TRBJ1-5,CSARSGSTQHF
TRBV18,TRBJ2-1,CASSPSGGETYNEQFF
TRBV2,TRBJ1-6,CASSVGGWNSPLHF
TRBV3-1/TRBV3-2,TRBJ1-1,CASSQDGTEAFF
TRBV13,TRBJ1-3,CASSRGGVPGNTIYF
TRBV7-8,TRBJ1-1,CASSFGAITEAFF
TRBV4-1,TRBJ2-1,CASSGPTYNEQFF
TRBV2,TRBJ1-1,CASSEAGRVGTEAFF
TRBV4-3,TRBJ1-2,CASSQETGGYTF